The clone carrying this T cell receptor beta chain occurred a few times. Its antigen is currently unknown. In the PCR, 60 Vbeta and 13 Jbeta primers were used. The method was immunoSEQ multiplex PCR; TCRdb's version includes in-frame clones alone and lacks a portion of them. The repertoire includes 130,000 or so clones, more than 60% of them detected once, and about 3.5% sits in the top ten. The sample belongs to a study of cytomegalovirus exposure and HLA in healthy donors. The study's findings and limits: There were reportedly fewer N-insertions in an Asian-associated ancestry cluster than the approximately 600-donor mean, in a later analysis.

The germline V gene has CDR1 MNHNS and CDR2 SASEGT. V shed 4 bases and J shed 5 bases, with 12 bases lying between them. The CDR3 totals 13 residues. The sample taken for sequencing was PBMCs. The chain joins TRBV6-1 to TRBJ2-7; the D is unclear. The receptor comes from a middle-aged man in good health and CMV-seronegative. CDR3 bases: TGTGCCAGCAGTGTGCCGCTGAAGCACGAGCAGTACTTC. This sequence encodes CASSVPLKHEQYF.